Here is one T cell receptor (beta chain) with its context. A multiplex PCR was run with 60 Vbeta primers and 13 Jbeta primers. The method was immunoSEQ multiplex PCR; TCRdb's version includes in-frame clones alone and lacks a portion of them. Among 120,000 to 150,000 clones, roughly four fifths were seen once, and the ten largest hold about 3%. The CDR3 has 15 amino acids. V lost 5 bases and J 3 bases, leaving 16 bases between the germline ends. Germline lookup yields CDR1 SEHNR and CDR2 FQNEAQ (reference sequence). This specimen comes from a study of cytomegalovirus exposure and HLA in healthy donors.

This chain connects TRBV7-9 to TRBJ1-2; D possibly corresponds to TRBD1 (5 bases). The specimen sequenced was PBMCs. This receptor was obtained from a man in his forties or fifties in good health and CMV-seropositive. The CDR3 is CASSVQAPGYYGYTF. Here the CDR3 DNA reads TGTGCCAGCAGCGTACAGGCCCCTGGATACTATGGCTACACCTTC.